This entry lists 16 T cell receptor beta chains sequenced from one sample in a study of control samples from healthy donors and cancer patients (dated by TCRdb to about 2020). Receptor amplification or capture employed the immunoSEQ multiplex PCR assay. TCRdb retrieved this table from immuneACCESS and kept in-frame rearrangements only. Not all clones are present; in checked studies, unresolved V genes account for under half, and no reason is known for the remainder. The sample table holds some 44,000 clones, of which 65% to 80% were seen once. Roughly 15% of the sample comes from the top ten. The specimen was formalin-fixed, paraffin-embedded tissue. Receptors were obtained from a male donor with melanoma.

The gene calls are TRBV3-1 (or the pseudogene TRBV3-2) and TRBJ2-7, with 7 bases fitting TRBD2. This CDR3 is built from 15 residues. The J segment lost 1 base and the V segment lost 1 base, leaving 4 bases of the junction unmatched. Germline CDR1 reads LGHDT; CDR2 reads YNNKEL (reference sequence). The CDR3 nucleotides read TGTGCCAGCAGCCAAGGGCTAGCGGAGTCCTACGAGCAGTACTTC. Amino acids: CASSQGLAESYEQYF.

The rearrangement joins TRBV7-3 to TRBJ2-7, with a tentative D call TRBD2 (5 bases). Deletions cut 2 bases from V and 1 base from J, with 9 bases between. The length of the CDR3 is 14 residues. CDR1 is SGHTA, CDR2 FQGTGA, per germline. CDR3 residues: CASSLSGYSYEQYF. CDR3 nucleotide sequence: TGTGCCAGCAGCTTATCGGGATATTCCTACGAGCAGTACTTC.

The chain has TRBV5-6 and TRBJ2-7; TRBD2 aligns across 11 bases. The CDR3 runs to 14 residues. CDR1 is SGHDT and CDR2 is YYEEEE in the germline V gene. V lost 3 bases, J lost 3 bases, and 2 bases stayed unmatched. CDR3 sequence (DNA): TGTGCCAGCAGCTCCCTAGCGGGAGGCTACGAGCAGTACTTC. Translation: CASSSLAGGYEQYF.

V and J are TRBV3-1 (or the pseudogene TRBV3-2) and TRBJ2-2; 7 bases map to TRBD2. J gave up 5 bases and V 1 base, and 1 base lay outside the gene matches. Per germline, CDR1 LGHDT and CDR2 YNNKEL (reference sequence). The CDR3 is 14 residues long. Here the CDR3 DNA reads TGTGCCAGCAGCCAAGCGGGGGGAACCGGGGAGCTGTTTTTT. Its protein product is CASSQAGGTGELFF.

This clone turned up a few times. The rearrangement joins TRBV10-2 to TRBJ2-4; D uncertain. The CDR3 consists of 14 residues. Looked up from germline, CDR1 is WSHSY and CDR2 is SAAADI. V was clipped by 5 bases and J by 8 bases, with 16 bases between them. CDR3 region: CASSINRVGDIQYF. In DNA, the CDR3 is TGCGCCAGCAGTATTAACAGAGTTGGGGACATTCAGTACTTC.

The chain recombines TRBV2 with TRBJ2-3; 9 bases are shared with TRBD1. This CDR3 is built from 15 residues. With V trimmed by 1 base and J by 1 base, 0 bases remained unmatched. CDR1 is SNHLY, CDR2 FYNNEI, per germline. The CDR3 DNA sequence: TGTGCCAGCAGTGAAGGGGACAGGGGCACAGATACGCAGTATTTT. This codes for CASSEGDRGTDTQYF.

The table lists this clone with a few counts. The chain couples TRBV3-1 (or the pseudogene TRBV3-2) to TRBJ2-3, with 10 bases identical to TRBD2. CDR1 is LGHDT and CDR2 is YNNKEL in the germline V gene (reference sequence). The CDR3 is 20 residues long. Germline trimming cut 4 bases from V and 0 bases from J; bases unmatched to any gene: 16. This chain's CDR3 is CASSRNLGSGRPASTDTQYF. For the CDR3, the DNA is TGTGCCAGCAGCCGTAATCTGGGTAGCGGGAGGCCCGCTAGCACAGATACGCAGTATTTT.

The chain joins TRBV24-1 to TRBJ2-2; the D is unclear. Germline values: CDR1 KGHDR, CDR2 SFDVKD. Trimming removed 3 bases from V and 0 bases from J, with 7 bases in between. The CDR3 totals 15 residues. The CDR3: CATSDPVTNTGELFF. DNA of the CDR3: TGTGCCACCAGTGATCCGGTGACGAACACCGGGGAGCTGTTTTTT.

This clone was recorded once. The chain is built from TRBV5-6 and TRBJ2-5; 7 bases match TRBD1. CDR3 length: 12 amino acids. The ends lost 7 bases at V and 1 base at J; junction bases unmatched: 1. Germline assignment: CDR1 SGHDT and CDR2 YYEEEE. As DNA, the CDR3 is TGTGCCAGCGGGGACAGCCAAGAGACCCAGTACTTC. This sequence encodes CASGDSQETQYF.

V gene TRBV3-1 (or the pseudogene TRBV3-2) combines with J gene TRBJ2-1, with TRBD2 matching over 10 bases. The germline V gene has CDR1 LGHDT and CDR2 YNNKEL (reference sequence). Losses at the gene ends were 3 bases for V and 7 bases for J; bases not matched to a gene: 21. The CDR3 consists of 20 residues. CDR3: CASSHPRGRVVAGGGNEQFF. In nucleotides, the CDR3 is TGTGCCAGCAGCCACCCGAGGGGCAGGGTGGTAGCGGGAGGTGGGAATGAGCAGTTCTTC.

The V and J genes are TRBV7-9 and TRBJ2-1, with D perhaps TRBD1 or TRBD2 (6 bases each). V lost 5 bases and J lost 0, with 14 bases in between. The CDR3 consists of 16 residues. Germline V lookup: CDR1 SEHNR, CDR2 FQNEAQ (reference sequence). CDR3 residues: CASSLLGGSSYNEQFF. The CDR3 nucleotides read TGTGCCAGCAGCCTCCTAGGGGGGAGCTCCTACAATGAGCAGTTCTTC.

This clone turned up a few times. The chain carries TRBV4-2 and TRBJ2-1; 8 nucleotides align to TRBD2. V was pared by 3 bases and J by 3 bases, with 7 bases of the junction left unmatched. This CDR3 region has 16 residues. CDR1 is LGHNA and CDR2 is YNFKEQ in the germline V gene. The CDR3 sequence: CASSQVLAADYNEQFF. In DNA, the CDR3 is TGTGCCAGCAGCCAGGTACTAGCGGCGGACTACAATGAGCAGTTCTTC.

Here the CDR3 DNA reads TGTGCCATCAGAGGGGACAGGGAGGGTCAGCCCCAGCATTTT. Amino acid sequence: CAIRGDREGQPQHF. The chain links TRBV10-3 to TRBJ1-5; 9 bases are a match to TRBD1. CDR3 length: 14 residues. J gave up 6 bases and V 6 bases, and 6 bases lay outside the gene matches. From germline, CDR1 is ENHRY and CDR2 SYGVKD.

Here the CDR3 DNA reads TGTGCCAGCTCACCACCGTTCACCCCCGCCAACTATGGCTACACCTTC. Protein product: CASSPPFTPANYGYTF. The rearrangement joins TRBV18 to TRBJ1-2; D is unclear. The germline gives CDR1 KGHSH, CDR2 LQKENI. Trimming took 0 bases from V and 2 from J, leaving 13 bases between them. This CDR3 region has 16 residues.

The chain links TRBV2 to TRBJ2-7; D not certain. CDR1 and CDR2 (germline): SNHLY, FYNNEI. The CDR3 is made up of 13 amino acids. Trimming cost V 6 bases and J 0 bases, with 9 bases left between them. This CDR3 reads CASRVDASYEQYF. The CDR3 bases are TGTGCCAGCAGAGTGGACGCCTCCTACGAGCAGTACTTC.

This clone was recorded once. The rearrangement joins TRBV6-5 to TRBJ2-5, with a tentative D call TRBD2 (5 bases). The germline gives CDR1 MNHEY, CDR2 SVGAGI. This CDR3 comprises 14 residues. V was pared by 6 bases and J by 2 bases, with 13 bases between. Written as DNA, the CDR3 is TGTGCCAGCAGGCGACGTCCGGGACAAGAGACCCAGTACTTC. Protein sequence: CASRRRPGQETQYF.